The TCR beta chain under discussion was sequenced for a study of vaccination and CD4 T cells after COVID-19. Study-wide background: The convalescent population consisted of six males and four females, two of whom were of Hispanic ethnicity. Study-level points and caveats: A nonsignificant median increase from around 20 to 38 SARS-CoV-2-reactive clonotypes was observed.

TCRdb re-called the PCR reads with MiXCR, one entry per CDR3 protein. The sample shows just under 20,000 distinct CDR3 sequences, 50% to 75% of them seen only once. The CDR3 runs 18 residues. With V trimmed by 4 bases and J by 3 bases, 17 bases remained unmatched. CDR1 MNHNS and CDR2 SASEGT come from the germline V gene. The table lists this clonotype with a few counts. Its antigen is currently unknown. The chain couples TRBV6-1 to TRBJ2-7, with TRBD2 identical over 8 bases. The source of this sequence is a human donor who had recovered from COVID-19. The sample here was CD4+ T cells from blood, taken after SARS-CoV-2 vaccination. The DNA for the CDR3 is TGTGCCAGCAGTGGCAGCGGGAGTGTAGGAACTTCCTTCTACGAGCAGTACTTC. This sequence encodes CASSGSGSVGTSFYEQYF.